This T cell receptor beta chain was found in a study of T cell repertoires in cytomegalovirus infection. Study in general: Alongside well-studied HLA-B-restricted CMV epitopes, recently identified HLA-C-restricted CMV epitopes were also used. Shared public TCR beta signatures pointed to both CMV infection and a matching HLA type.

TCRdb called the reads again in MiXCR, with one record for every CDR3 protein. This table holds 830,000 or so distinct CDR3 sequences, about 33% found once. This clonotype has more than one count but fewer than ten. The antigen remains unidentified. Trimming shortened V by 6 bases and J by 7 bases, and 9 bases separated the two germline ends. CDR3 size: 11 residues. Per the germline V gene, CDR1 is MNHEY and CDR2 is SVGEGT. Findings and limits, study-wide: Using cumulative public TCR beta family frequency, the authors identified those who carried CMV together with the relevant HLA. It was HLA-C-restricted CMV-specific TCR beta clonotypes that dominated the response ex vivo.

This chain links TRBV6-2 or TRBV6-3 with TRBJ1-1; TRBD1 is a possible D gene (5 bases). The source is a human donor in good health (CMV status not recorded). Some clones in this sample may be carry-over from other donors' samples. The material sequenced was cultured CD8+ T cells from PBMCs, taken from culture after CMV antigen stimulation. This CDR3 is CASRQGIEAFF. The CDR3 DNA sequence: TGTGCCAGCAGGCAGGGAATTGAAGCTTTCTTT.